Following are 21 T cell receptor beta chains from one sample sequenced in a study of shared clonotypes between healthy human individuals. The method was immunoSEQ multiplex PCR; TCRdb's version includes in-frame clones alone and lacks a portion of them. This table holds more than 200,000 clones, under 80% found once. Specimen: memory CD4+ T cells sorted from blood. Indicated subset: CD45RA-negative fraction. Every receptor here comes from a man aged 25-45 years in good health.

The chain links TRBV5-8 to TRBJ1-5; 7 bases fit TRBD1. The CDR3 runs 16 residues. CDR1 is SGHTS, CDR2 YDEGEE, per germline. V lost 2 bases and J lost 1; bases outside the gene matches: 6. CDR3 nucleotide sequence: TGTGCCAGCAGCTTTCAACAGGGGCAAAGCAATCAGCCCCAGCATTTT. Translated: CASSFQQGQSNQPQHF.

The gene calls are TRBV29-1 and TRBJ2-5; possibly TRBD1 for D (5 bases). Between the trimmed V and J ends, which lost 4 bases and 5 bases, there was a span of 11 bases. This CDR3 is 12 amino acids long. CDR1 is SQVTM, CDR2 ANQGSEA, per germline. The CDR3 loop is CSVVKGVETQYF. The CDR3 nucleotides read TGCAGCGTTGTTAAAGGGGTGGAGACCCAGTACTTC. The entire variable domain, with the rest obtained from reference TRBV29-1 and TRBJ2-5, is as follows: SAVISQKPSRDICQRGTSLTIQCQVDSQVTMMFWYRQQPGQSLTLIATANQGSEATYESGFVIDKFPISRPNLTFSTLTVSNMSPEDSSIYLCSVVKGVETQYFGPGTRLLVL.

This clone was recorded a few times. The junction shows a germline mismatch at one end, possibly a read error. The CDR3 DNA is TGTGCCAGCAGGCTTACTACAGCGGGAGGGCCGGTCTTC. Encoded protein: CASRLTTAGGPVF. V and J are TRBV6-1 and TRBJ2-1, with 10 bases lining up with TRBD2. Germline lookup yields CDR1 MNHNS and CDR2 SASEGT. This CDR3 spans 13 amino acids.

The chain combines TRBV10-2 with TRBJ2-1; 7 bases are a match to TRBD1. V dropped 6 bases and J dropped 10; count of bases not matched to a gene: 12. Germline V gene lookup returns CDR1 WSHSY and CDR2 SAAADI. The CDR3 loop spans 14 amino acids. The DNA of the CDR3 is TGCGCCAGCAGGGACTCAGGGGGAGTCGGGGAGCAGTTCTTC. Protein: CASRDSGGVGEQFF.

This clone has a count of ten or more. This chain uses TRBV11-2 with TRBJ2-6; D is uncertain. The germline V gene has CDR1 SGHAT and CDR2 FQNNGV. The CDR3 spans 15 residues. V was trimmed by 3 bases and J by 1 base, leaving 7 bases between them. The CDR3 nucleotides read TGTGCCAGCAGCTTGCAGGTGTCTGGGGCCAACGTCCTGACTTTC. It specifies CASSLQVSGANVLTF.

The V and J genes are TRBV9 and TRBJ2-2; D gene ambiguous. Trimming took 0 bases from V and 4 from J, leaving 7 bases between them. This CDR3 comprises 14 residues. Germline V gene sequence: CDR1 SGDLS, CDR2 YYNGEE. CDR3 amino acids: CASSVEQVTGELFF. Written as DNA, the CDR3 is TGTGCCAGCAGCGTAGAGCAGGTCACCGGGGAGCTGTTTTTT. Full variable domain (rest looked up from reference TRBV9 and TRBJ2-2): DSGVTQTPKHLITATGQRVTLRCSPRSGDLSVYWYQQSLDQGLQFLIQYYNGEERAKGNILERFSAQQFPDLHSELNLSSLELGDSALYFCASSVEQVTGELFFGEGSRLTVL.

A word on this clone: This CDR3 is also generated by other DNA sequences in the sample. This chain links TRBV27 with TRBJ2-7; D unclear. From germline, CDR1 is MNHEY and CDR2 SMNVEV (reference sequence). V was trimmed by 6 bases and J by 2 bases, leaving 20 bases between them. This CDR3 has 16 amino acids. CDR3 amino acids: CASSPWRSPSPYEQYF. For the CDR3, the DNA is TGTGCCAGCAGCCCCTGGAGATCACCGTCCCCCTACGAGCAGTACTTC.

This clone was observed a handful of times. The chain employs TRBV10-3 and TRBJ2-3, with a weak D call TRBD2 (5 bases). The CDR3 contains 13 residues. The V and J ends lost 9 bases and 2 bases respectively, with 12 bases between them. Germline values: CDR1 ENHRY, CDR2 SYGVKD. The CDR3 sequence is CAMAGAVTDTQYF. The DNA for the CDR3 is TGTGCCATGGCTGGAGCGGTCACAGATACGCAGTATTTT.

The V gene is TRBV30, the J gene TRBJ1-5; weak D call: TRBD1 (6 bases). From germline, CDR1 is GTSNPN and CDR2 SVGIG (reference sequence). This CDR3 is built from 14 residues. Trimming pared 8 bases from V and 4 bases from J, leaving 18 bases between. The CDR3 is CAGSYGGTNQPQHF. The DNA for the CDR3 is TGTGCCGGGTCGTACGGGGGGACAAATCAGCCCCAGCATTTT.

The chain joins TRBV7-2 to TRBJ2-3; D is tentatively TRBD1 or TRBD2 (5 bases each). V was cut by 1 base and J by 1 base, with 12 bases left in between. Germline values: CDR1 SGHTA, CDR2 FQGNSA. This CDR3 comprises 16 residues. CDR3 region: CASSLVGLGGTDTQYF. The CDR3 region has the DNA TGTGCCAGCAGCTTAGTGGGGTTGGGGGGCACAGATACGCAGTATTTT.

This clone was observed a handful of times. V is TRBV6-1 and J is TRBJ2-7; 7 bases line up with TRBD1. V lost 7 bases and J lost 2; bases outside the gene matches: 5. This CDR3 is built from 13 residues. Germline V gene lookup returns CDR1 MNHNS and CDR2 SASEGT. Here the CDR3 DNA reads TGTGCCAGCAACAGGGGAGCCACCTACGAGCAGTACTTC. Its translation: CASNRGATYEQYF.

As for this clone: Other DNA sequences in the sample encode the same CDR3. The chain has TRBV9 and TRBJ2-1; D ambiguous. Germline values: CDR1 SGDLS, CDR2 YYNGEE. This CDR3 is built from 15 residues. Trimming left V 0 bases short and J 2 bases short, with 9 bases between. CDR3 region: CASSVGSRPYNEQFF. The CDR3 DNA reads as TGTGCCAGCAGCGTAGGCAGTCGTCCCTACAATGAGCAGTTCTTC.

V and J are TRBV5-1 and TRBJ2-7, with D unresolved. V shed 0 bases and J shed 3 bases, with 10 bases lying between them. The germline CDR1 and CDR2 sequences are SGHRS and YFSETQ. The CDR3 is 14 residues long. The CDR3 nucleotides are TGCGCCAGCAGCTTGGGCCCGGACCTCTACGAGCAGTACTTC. Amino acid sequence: CASSLGPDLYEQYF. Filled out from reference TRBV5-1 and TRBJ2-7, the complete variable domain reads KAGVTQTPRYLIKTRGQQVTLSCSPISGHRSVSWYQQTPGQGLQFLFEYFSETQRNKGNFPGRFSGRQFSNSRSEMNVSTLELGDSALYLCASSLGPDLYEQYFGPGTRLTVT.

The chain carries TRBV7-9 and TRBJ2-7; 7 bases are a match to TRBD1. CDR3 length: 14 amino acids. Germline loops: CDR1 SEHNR, CDR2 FQNEAQ (reference sequence). The V and J ends lost 8 bases and 2 bases, in that order; junction bases with no gene match: 9. CDR3 nucleotide sequence: TGTGCCAGCTCCACAGGGGTCCCCCCCTACGAGCAGTACTTC. It encodes CASSTGVPPYEQYF.

The rearrangement joins TRBV25-1 to TRBJ1-2; D gene uncertain. Germline-derived CDR1 and CDR2 are MGHDK and SYGVNS. V was pared by 5 bases and J by 4 bases, with 11 bases between. The CDR3 totals 13 residues. The CDR3 DNA sequence: TGTGCCAGCAGTCTCGACGGACGCTATGGCTACACCTTC. This encodes CASSLDGRYGYTF.

This clone was picked up one time. The V gene is TRBV7-8, the J gene TRBJ2-7; TRBD2 aligns across 15 bases. The J segment lost 6 bases and the V segment lost 5 bases, leaving 11 bases of the junction unmatched. From germline, CDR1 is SGHVS and CDR2 FQNEAQ. The CDR3 covers 17 residues. Here the CDR3 DNA reads TGTGCCAGCAGCCCGTTGGGACTAGCGGGAGGTGGAGGCGAGCAGTACTTC. Protein sequence: CASSPLGLAGGGGEQYF.

The genes are TRBV15 and TRBJ2-3; D could derive from TRBD1 or TRBD2 (7 bases each). Germline loops: CDR1 LNHNV, CDR2 YYDKDF (reference sequence). The CDR3 loop spans 15 amino acids. The V end was cut by 3 bases, the J end by 8 bases, with 18 bases between. The CDR3 DNA reads TGTGCCACCAGCAGGGGAGGGGGCACCTCCGTTACGCAGTATTTT. Protein: CATSRGGGTSVTQYF. The full variable domain, with the rest looked up from reference TRBV15 and TRBJ2-3, is DAMVIQNPRYQVTQFGKPVTLSCSQTLNHNVMYWYQQKSSQAPKLLFHYYDKDFNNEADTPDNFQSRRPNTSFCFLDIRSPGLGDTAMYLCATSRGGGTSVTQYFGPGTRLTVL.

The CDR3 DNA reads TGTGCCAGCAGCTTACGCCGGGCGGATGGCTACACCTTC. Translating it yields CASSLRRADGYTF. The rearrangement uses TRBV5-4 and TRBJ1-2, with unresolved D. Germline V gives CDR1 SGHNT, CDR2 YYREEE (reference sequence). The germline V and J ends were trimmed by 2 bases and 6 bases, with 11 bases remaining between them. The CDR3 extends over 13 amino acids. The full variable domain, its missing parts supplied by reference TRBV5-4 and TRBJ1-2, is ETGVTQSPTHLIKTRGQQVTLRCSSQSGHNTVSWYQQALGQGPQFIFQYYREEENGRGNFPPRFSGLQFPNYSSELNVNALELDDSALYLCASSLRRADGYTFGSGTRLTVV.

V usage is TRBV5-1 and J usage is TRBJ2-2; 7 bases align to TRBD2. V trimming: 1 base; J trimming: 0 bases; junction bases outside the gene matches: 9. CDR1 SGHRS and CDR2 YFSETQ come from the germline V gene. The CDR3 runs 18 residues. CDR3 bases: TGCGCCAGCAGCTTGATAATGGGGGGGACCGCGAACACCGGGGAGCTGTTTTTT. It codes for CASSLIMGGTANTGELFF.

The genes are TRBV11-2 and TRBJ1-2; the D is unclear. Trimming removed 5 bases at V and 2 bases at J, with 12 bases between. Looked up from germline, CDR1 is SGHAT and CDR2 is FQNNGV. The CDR3 runs to 14 residues. The CDR3 here is CASSPGVSNYGYTF. The DNA of the CDR3 is TGTGCCAGCAGCCCAGGAGTTTCCAACTATGGCTACACCTTC.

This clone was picked up a small number of times. The chain couples TRBV6-5 to TRBJ2-1; 7 nucleotides align to TRBD2. The CDR3 extends over 15 amino acids. Per germline, CDR1 MNHEY and CDR2 SVGAGI. Trimming at V came to 5 bases and at J to 5 bases, leaving 9 bases not matched to a gene. CDR3 loop: CASSPTLGGNNEQFF. The DNA of the CDR3 is TGTGCCAGCAGTCCCACCCTGGGGGGGAACAATGAGCAGTTCTTC.